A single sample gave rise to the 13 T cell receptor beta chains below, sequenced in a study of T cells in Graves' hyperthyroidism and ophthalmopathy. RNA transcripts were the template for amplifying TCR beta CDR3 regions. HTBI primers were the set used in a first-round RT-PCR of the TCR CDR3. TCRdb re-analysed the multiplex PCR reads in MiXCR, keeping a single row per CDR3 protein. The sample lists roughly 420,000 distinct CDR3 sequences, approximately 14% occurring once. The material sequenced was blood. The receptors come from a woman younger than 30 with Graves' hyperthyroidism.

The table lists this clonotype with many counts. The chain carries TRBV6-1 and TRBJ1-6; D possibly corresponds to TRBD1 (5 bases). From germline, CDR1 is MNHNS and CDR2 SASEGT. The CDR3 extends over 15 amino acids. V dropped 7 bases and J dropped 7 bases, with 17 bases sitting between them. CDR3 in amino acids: CASIPRREGNSPLHF. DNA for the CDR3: TGTGCCAGCATCCCCCGGAGGGAGGGGAATTCACCCCTCCACTTT.

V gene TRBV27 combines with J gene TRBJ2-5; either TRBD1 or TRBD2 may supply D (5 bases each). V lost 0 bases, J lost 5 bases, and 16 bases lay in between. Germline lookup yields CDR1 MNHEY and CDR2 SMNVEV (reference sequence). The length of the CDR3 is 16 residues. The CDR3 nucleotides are TGTGCCAGCAGTTTATCAGTCGGGACGGCCAGGGAGACCCAGTACTTC. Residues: CASSLSVGTARETQYF.

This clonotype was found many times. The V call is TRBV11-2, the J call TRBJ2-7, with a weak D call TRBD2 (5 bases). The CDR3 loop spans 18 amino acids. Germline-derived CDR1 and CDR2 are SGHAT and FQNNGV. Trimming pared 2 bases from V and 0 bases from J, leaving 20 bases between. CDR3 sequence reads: CASSLKPPSRAYSYEQYF. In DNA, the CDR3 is TGTGCCAGCAGCTTAAAACCCCCCTCGCGGGCCTACTCCTACGAGCAGTACTTC.

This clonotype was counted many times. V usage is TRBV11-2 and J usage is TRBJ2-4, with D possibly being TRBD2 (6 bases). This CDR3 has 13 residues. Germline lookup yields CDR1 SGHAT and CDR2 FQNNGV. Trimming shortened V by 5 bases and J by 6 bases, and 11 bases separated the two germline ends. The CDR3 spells CASSLGGINIQYF. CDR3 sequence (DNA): TGTGCCAGCAGCCTCGGAGGGATAAACATTCAGTACTTC.

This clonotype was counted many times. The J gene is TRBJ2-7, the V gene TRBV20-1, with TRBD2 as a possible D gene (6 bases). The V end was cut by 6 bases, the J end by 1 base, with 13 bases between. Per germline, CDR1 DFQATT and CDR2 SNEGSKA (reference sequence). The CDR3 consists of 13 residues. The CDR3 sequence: CSAPKEGSYEQYF. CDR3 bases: TGCAGTGCCCCGAAGGAGGGGTCCTACGAGCAGTACTTC.

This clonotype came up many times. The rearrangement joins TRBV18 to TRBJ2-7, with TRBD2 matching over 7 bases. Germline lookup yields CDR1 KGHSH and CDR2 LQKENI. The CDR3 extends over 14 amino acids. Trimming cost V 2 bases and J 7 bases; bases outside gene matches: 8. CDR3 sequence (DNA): TGTGCCAGCTCACCATCCAGCGGGACCGGAGAGCAGTACTTC. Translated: CASSPSSGTGEQYF.

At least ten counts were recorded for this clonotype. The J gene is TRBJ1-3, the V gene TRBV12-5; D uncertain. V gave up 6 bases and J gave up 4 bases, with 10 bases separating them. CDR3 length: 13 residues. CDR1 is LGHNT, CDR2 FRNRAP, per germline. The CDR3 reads CASGPLPGNTIYF. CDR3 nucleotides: TGTGCTAGTGGCCCCCTTCCCGGAAACACCATATATTTT.

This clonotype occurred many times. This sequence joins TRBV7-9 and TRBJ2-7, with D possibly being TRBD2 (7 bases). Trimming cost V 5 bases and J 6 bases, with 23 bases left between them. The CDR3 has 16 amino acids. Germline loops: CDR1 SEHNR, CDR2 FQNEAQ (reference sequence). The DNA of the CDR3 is TGTGCCAGCAGCCCCACGGGGGGCCGAGAGGGTTCCGAGCAGTACTTC. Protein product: CASSPTGGREGSEQYF.

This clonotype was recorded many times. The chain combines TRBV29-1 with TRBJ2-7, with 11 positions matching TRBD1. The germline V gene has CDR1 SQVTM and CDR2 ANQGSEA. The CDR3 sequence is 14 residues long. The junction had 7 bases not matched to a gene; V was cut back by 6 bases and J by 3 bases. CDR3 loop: CSVLPGQGGYEQYF. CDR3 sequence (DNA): TGCAGCGTCCTCCCGGGACAGGGGGGCTACGAGCAGTACTTC.

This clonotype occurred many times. The CDR3 loop is CASNSPGRSKEQYF. For the CDR3, the DNA is TGTGCCAGCAACTCCCCCGGACGGAGTAAAGAGCAGTACTTC. The chain combines TRBV11-2 with TRBJ2-7, with no clear D. Trimming took 7 bases from V and 7 from J, leaving 20 bases between them. The CDR3 runs to 14 residues. Germline lookup yields CDR1 SGHAT and CDR2 FQNNGV.

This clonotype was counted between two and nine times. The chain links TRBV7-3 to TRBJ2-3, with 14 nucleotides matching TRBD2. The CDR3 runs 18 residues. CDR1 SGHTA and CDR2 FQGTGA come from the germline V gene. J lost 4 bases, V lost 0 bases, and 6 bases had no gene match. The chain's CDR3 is CASSLTPTSGGGADTQYF. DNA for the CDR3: TGTGCCAGCAGCTTAACGCCGACTAGCGGGGGGGGGGCAGATACGCAGTATTTT.

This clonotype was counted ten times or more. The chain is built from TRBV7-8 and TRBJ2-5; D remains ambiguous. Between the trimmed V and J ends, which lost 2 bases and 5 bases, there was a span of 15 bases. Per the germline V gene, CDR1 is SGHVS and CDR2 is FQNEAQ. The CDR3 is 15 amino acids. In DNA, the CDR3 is TGTGCCAGCAGCTTACAATGGCTACCCTCGGAGACCCAGTACTTC. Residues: CASSLQWLPSETQYF. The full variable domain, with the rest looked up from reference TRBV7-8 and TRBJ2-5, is GAGVSQSPRYKVAKRGQDVALRCDPISGHVSLFWYQQALGQGPEFLTYFQNEAQLDKSGLPSDRFFAERPEGSVSTLKIQRTQQEDSAVYLCASSLQWLPSETQYFGPGTRLLVL.

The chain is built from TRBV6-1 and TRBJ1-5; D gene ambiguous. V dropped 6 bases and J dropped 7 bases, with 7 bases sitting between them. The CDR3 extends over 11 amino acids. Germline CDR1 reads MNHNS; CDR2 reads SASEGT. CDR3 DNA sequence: TGTGCCAGCAGGGCCGGGCAGCCCCAGCATTTT. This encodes CASRAGQPQHF.